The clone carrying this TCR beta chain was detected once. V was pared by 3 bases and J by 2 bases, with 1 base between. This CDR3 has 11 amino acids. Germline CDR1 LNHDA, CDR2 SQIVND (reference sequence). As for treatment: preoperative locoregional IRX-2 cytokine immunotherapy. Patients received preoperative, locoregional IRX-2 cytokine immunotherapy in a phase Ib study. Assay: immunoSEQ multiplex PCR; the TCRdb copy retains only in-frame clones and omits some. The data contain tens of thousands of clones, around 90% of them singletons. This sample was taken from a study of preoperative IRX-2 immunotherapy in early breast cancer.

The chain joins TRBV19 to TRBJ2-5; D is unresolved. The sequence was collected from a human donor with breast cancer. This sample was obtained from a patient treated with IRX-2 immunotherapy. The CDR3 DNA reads TGTGCCAGTAGTATGCAAGAGACCCAGTACTTC. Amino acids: CASSMQETQYF.